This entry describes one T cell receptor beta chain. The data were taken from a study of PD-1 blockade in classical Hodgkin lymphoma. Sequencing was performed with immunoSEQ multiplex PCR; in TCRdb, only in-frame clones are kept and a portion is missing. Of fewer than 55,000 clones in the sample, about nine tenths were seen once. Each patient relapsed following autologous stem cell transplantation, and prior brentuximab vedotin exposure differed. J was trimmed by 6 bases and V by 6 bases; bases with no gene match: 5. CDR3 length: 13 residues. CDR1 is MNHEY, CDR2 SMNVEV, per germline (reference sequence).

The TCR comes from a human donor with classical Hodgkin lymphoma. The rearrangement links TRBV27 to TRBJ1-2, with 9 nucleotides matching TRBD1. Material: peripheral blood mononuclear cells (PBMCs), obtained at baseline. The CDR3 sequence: CASSRGQGHGYTF. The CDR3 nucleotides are TGTGCCAGCAGCCGGGGACAGGGTCATGGCTACACCTTC.